This TCR beta chain appears in the sequencing data of a study of cytomegalovirus exposure and HLA in healthy donors. Though nominally healthy at sampling, donors likely had unrecorded immune exposures. Primers: 60 Vbeta forward and 13 Jbeta reverse. The table came from immunoSEQ multiplex PCR; TCRdb's copy has only in-frame clones and leaves some out. Of under 200,000 clones in the sample, roughly 90% are singletons; the top ten hold less than 0.4%. Study results and caveats: Rates of TCR association differed by HLA locus in a later analysis, with DRB1 highest and HLA-C lowest. Altogether, 164 TCR beta chains were recorded as cytomegalovirus-associated. Clonal expansion was found to be greater in HLA-associated TCR beta chains than in equally common others in a later analysis.

As for this clone: The antigen remains undetermined.

The sequencing sample was made of PBMCs. This receptor was obtained from a woman aged 30 to 39 in good health and CMV-seronegative.

CDR3 residues: CASRTGTSSYEQYF. Written as DNA, the CDR3 is TGTGCCAGCAGAACCGGGACTTCTTCCTACGAGCAGTACTTC. The chain is built from TRBV27 and TRBJ2-7, with D tentatively TRBD2 (6 bases). The CDR3 sequence is 14 residues long. Germline CDR1 and CDR2: MNHEY and SMNVEV (reference sequence). The V and J ends lost 6 bases and 1 base respectively, with 13 bases between them.